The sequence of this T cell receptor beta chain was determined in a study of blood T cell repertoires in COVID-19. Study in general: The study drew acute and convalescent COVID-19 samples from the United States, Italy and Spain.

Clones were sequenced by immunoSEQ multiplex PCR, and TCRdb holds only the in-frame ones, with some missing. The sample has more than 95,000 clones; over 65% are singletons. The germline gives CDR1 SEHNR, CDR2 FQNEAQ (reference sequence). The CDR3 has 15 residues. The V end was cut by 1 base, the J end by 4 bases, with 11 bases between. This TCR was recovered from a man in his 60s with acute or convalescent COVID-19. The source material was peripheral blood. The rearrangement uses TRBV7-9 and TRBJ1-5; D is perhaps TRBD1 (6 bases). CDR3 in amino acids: CASSLVGARNQPQHF. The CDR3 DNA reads TGTGCCAGCAGCTTAGTGGGGGCCAGGAATCAGCCCCAGCATTTT.